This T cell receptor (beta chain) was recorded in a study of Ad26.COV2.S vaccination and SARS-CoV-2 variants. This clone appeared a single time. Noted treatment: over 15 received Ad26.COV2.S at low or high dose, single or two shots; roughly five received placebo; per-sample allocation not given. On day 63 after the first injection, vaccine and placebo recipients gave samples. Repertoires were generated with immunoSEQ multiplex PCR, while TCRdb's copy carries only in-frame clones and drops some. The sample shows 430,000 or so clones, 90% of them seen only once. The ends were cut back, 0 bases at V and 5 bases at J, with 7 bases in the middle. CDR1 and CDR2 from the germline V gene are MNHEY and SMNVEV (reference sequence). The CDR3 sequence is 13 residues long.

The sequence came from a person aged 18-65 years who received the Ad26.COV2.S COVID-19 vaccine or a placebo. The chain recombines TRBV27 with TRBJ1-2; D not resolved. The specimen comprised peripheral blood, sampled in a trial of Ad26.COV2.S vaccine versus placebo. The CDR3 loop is CASSLSGLYGYTF. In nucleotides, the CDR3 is TGTGCCAGCAGTTTATCCGGGCTGTATGGCTACACCTTC.